A selection of T cell receptor beta chains follows, all from one sample in a study of early T cells in non-severe SARS-CoV-2 infection. TCRdb processed the 5' RACE reads anew with MiXCR; each CDR3 protein has one entry. Altogether 55,000 to 75,000 distinct CDR3 sequences are present, more than 7.5% being singletons, with the ten largest covering 3% to 3.5%. Sequencing was done on a sample of whole blood. Receptors originate from an adult who was a healthcare worker with PCR-confirmed SARS-CoV-2 infection or an uninfected control (not recorded which). Both conserved end residues are part of each CDR3. Each record gives: J gene, D gene, clone size, V gene, CDR3 DNA, CDR3 protein. A D gene is named only where the DNA matches it firmly. The size field is filled for only some rows; it gives once, few, many or a size class.

>TRBJ2-2|TRBD2|few|TRBV6-4
TGTGCCAGCAGTGAACTAGCGAAAACCGGGGAGCTGTTTTTT
CASSELAKTGELFF
>TRBJ2-1|-|many|TRBV20-1
TGCAGTGCTAGAGATACGATAAGGGCCGCCGGGGAGCAGTTCTTC
CSARDTIRAAGEQFF
>TRBJ2-7|TRBD1|-|TRBV5-4
TGTGCCAGCAGCTTGACAGGGGGCGCGGACGAGCAGTACTTC
CASSLTGGADEQYF
>TRBJ1-2|TRBD1|-|TRBV6-1
TGTACCAGCAGTGGACAGGCCTACTTC
CTSSGQAYF
>TRBJ2-5|-|few|TRBV7-9
TGTGCCAGCAGCCCCGCGGGTGAGACCCAGTACTTC
CASSPAGETQYF
>TRBJ2-7|-|few|TRBV27
TGTGCCAGCAGTGGGAGTCGCGGTTTCGGCGAGCAGTACTTC
CASSGSRGFGEQYF
>TRBJ1-6|TRBD1|-|TRBV20-1
TGCAGTGGTAAAAACAGGGGATATAATTCACCCCTCCACTTT
CSGKNRGYNSPLHF
>TRBJ2-1|-|-|TRBV27
TGTGCCAGCAGTTTATCCTGGGGCGGGGATGAGCAGTTCTTC
CASSLSWGGDEQFF
>TRBJ2-7|-|many|TRBV3-1
TGTGCCAGCAGCCAAGACATTGTATCCTACGAGCAGTACTTC
CASSQDIVSYEQYF
>TRBJ2-7|-|-|TRBV15
TGTGCCACCAGCAGTGGGGGCTACGAGCAGTACTTC
CATSSGGYEQYF
>TRBJ2-1|TRBD2|many|TRBV6-5
TGTGCCAGCAGTTACTCCGGACTAGCGGAGCAGTTCTTC
CASSYSGLAEQFF
>TRBJ1-2|-|few|TRBV19
TGTGCCACCCGACAGCAGAACTATGGCTACACCTTC
CATRQQNYGYTF
>TRBJ1-5|TRBD1|-|TRBV5-1
TGCGCCAGCAGCTTAGGACCCGAGGGGGCTGGCCAGCCCCAGCATTTT
CASSLGPEGAGQPQHF
>TRBJ1-6|-|many|TRBV28
TGTGCCACCTCACCGGGACCACATAATTCACCCCTCCACTTT
CATSPGPHNSPLHF
>TRBJ1-1|TRBD1|many|TRBV7-2
TGTGCCAGCAGCTTAGGTGGGACAGGGGGCACTGAAGCTTTCTTT
CASSLGGTGGTEAFF
>TRBJ2-5|TRBD1|medium-sized|TRBV3-1
TGTGCCAGCAGGGACAGGAGTGAGACCCAGTACTTC
CASRDRSETQYF
>TRBJ2-1|TRBD2|many|TRBV19
TGTGCCAGTAGTCCGTATGGCACGGCGGGAGGGTGGGGGAATGAGCAGTTCTTC
CASSPYGTAGGWGNEQFF
>TRBJ2-7|TRBD2|many|TRBV28
TGTGCCAGCAGTTCCCCTTTTCCGGGAGGCGAGCAGTACTTC
CASSSPFPGGEQYF
>TRBJ2-1|TRBD2|-|TRBV2
TGTGCCAGCTCCTTTCCGGGGACTAGCGGGACTAGCTCCTACAATGAGCAGTTCTTC
CASSFPGTSGTSSYNEQFF
>TRBJ2-7|-|many|TRBV29-1
TGCAGCACTCGACAGGGACTTTCCTACGAGCAGTACTTC
CSTRQGLSYEQYF
>TRBJ2-7|TRBD2|many|TRBV28
TGTGCCAGCACCCCCGGGACTAGCGGCGTAGAGCAGTACTTC
CASTPGTSGVEQYF
>TRBJ1-1|-|-|TRBV29-1
TGCAGCGTTCCGCTCGGGGCAGGGCGGACTGAAGCTTTCTTT
CSVPLGAGRTEAFF
>TRBJ1-1|-|many|TRBV15
TGTGCCACCAGCAGAAGTCTGGTGGGCACTGAAGCTTTCTTT
CATSRSLVGTEAFF
>TRBJ2-3|TRBD2|-|TRBV28
TGTGCCAGCAGCCCATGGGCTAGCGGGAACGCAGATACGCAGTATTTT
CASSPWASGNADTQYF
>TRBJ2-7|-|-|TRBV2
TGTGCCAGCAAATTCCATCCAGCCGGTGTCGAGCAGTACTTC
CASKFHPAGVEQYF
>TRBJ2-5|TRBD1|few|TRBV4-1
TGCGCCAGCAGCCAAGATCCCCCAGGGGGAGTGGAGACCCAGTACTTC
CASSQDPPGGVETQYF
>TRBJ1-5|-|-|TRBV29-1
TGCAGCGTACAGCAGGCTTCCAATCAGCCCCAGCATTTT
CSVQQASNQPQHF
>TRBJ2-2|TRBD2|many|TRBV19
TGTGCCAGCTACCCGCGGGGCGGGAGTAACACCGGGGAGCTGTTTTTT
CASYPRGGSNTGELFF
>TRBJ2-1|-|-|TRBV24-1
TGTGCCACCAGTGAGCCCAGGAGGGGGGATGAGCAGTTCTTC
CATSEPRRGDEQFF
>TRBJ1-2|-|many|TRBV29-1
TGCAGCGTTGACGACCGGGACGGCTATGGCTACACCTTC
CSVDDRDGYGYTF
>TRBJ2-1|TRBD2|many|TRBV24-1
TGTGCCACCAGCCCGGGGCTAGCGGGAGGTAATGAGCAGTTCTTC
CATSPGLAGGNEQFF
>TRBJ2-1|TRBD2|many|TRBV19
TGTGCCAGTAGTCGAGGGACTAGCGGGGCGGATGAGCAGTTCTTC
CASSRGTSGADEQFF
>TRBJ2-3|-|-|TRBV9
TGTGCCAGCAGTCAGGGGACAGATACGCAGTATTTT
CASSQGTDTQYF
>TRBJ1-5|-|many|TRBV20-1
TGCAGTGCTAGACGGCAGAGCAATCAGCCCCAGCATTTT
CSARRQSNQPQHF
>TRBJ2-1|-|many|TRBV20-1
TGCAACCCTGCGGGGAGAGTCTACAATGAGCAGTTCTTC
CNPAGRVYNEQFF
>TRBJ1-1|-|-|TRBV10-2
TGCGCCAGCAGTGAGCCGGGATCGGGCACTGAAGCTTTCTTT
CASSEPGSGTEAFF
>TRBJ2-1|TRBD2|-|TRBV5-1
TGCGCCAGCAGCTTGATGGCTAGCGGGAGGGCCTTGTTCAATGAGCAGTTCTTC
CASSLMASGRALFNEQFF
>TRBJ1-3|-|many|TRBV5-1
TGCGCCAGCAGCTTGGTATCGGGGACTGGAAACACCATATATTTT
CASSLVSGTGNTIYF
>TRBJ1-1|-|many|TRBV29-1
TGCAGCGCGGGACAAGGAAGCACTGAAGCTTTCTTT
CSAGQGSTEAFF
>TRBJ1-3|-|many|TRBV3-1
TGTGCCAGCAGCCAGGGAGGGATTGGAAACACCATATATTTT
CASSQGGIGNTIYF
>TRBJ2-6|-|few|TRBV29-1
TGCAGCGCCGAGGATCAGTCTGGGGCCAACGTCCTGACTTTC
CSAEDQSGANVLTF
>TRBJ2-2|TRBD2|-|TRBV7-2
TGTGCCAGCAGCCAAAAGACTAGCTACACCGGGGAGCTGTTTTTT
CASSQKTSYTGELFF
>TRBJ1-6|-|few|TRBV18
TGTGCCAGCTCACTATGGACAGCGGATAATTCACCCCTCCACTTT
CASSLWTADNSPLHF
>TRBJ2-5|-|few|TRBV28
TGTGCCAGCACCTTAAACGGGGACACCGAAGAGACCCAGTACTTC
CASTLNGDTEETQYF
>TRBJ2-5|-|-|TRBV30
TGTGCCTACGCAAGGGGGGCCCAAGAGACCCAGTACTTC
CAYARGAQETQYF
>TRBJ2-1|-|-|TRBV4-2
TGTGCCAGCAGCCCCAGACTAACGCAGGGTGGTGAGCAGTTCTTC
CASSPRLTQGGEQFF
>TRBJ1-2|-|few|TRBV7-2
TGTGCCAGCAGCTTGGCCAGGGGTAGGAGGGGCTATGGCTACACCTTC
CASSLARGRRGYGYTF
>TRBJ1-1|-|-|TRBV6-1
TGTGCCAGCACCTGGGGAACTGAAGCTTTCTTT
CASTWGTEAFF
>TRBJ2-1|-|few|TRBV9
TGTGCCAGCAGTCCCCCGGGCCTATCCAACAATGAGCAGTTCTTC
CASSPPGLSNNEQFF
>TRBJ2-5|-|-|TRBV6-5
TGTGTCAGCAAAACAACAGGAGGCGAGACCCAGTACTTC
CVSKTTGGETQYF
>TRBJ2-3|-|many|TRBV29-1
TGCAGCGTTGATGGCCAGGGAGGCACAGATACGCAGTATTTT
CSVDGQGGTDTQYF